Following are 26 T cell receptor beta chains from one sample sequenced in a study of blood T cell repertoires in COVID-19. Sequenced by immunoSEQ multiplex PCR; TCRdb stores in-frame clones only, minus some. The profile shows about 93,000 clones, around 90% of them singletons. The sample consisted of peripheral blood. These receptors all stem from a man aged 55-75 years with COVID-19, enrolled during active disease.

The V gene is TRBV5-6, the J gene TRBJ2-7; a weak D match, TRBD1 (6 bases). The V end lost 4 bases, the J end lost 0 bases, and 17 bases lay between the germline ends. Germline lookup yields CDR1 SGHDT and CDR2 YYEEEE. The CDR3 loop spans 16 amino acids. The chain's CDR3 is CASSPTRTDSSYEQYF. As DNA, the CDR3 is TGTGCCAGCAGCCCTACCCGGACAGACTCCTCCTACGAGCAGTACTTC.

The chain joins TRBV30 to TRBJ1-1; unclear D gene. Germline CDR1 and CDR2: GTSNPN and SVGIG (reference sequence). V lost 2 bases and J lost 5, with 12 bases in between. The CDR3 covers 13 residues. The CDR3 DNA reads as TGTGCCTGGAGTACGGCCGAGGGTACTGAAGCTTTCTTT. Translating it yields CAWSTAEGTEAFF.

The rearrangement joins TRBV3-1 (or the pseudogene TRBV3-2) to TRBJ2-1; 12 bases are shared with TRBD1. V trimming: 5 bases; J trimming: 11 bases; junction bases outside the gene matches: 10. There are 15 residues in the CDR3. Germline V CDR1 and CDR2: LGHDT, YNNKEL (reference sequence). The CDR3 loop reads CASSSGGQGALKQFF. Written as DNA, the CDR3 is TGTGCCAGCAGCTCGGGGGGACAGGGGGCCTTAAAGCAGTTCTTC.

This chain links TRBV9 with TRBJ2-7; 13 bases match TRBD2. The CDR3 totals 16 residues. V shed 0 bases and J 0 bases; nucleotides not matched to a gene: 0. Germline V CDR1 and CDR2: SGDLS, YYNGEE. The CDR3 loop reads CASSVGTSGSSYEQYF. In DNA, the CDR3 is TGTGCCAGCAGCGTAGGGACTAGCGGGAGCTCCTACGAGCAGTACTTC.

The table lists this clone with a few counts. V gene TRBV25-1 combines with J gene TRBJ1-4, with D perhaps TRBD1 (6 bases). CDR1 and CDR2 (germline): MGHDK, SYGVNS. Trimming left V 8 bases short and J 0 bases short, with 16 bases between. This CDR3 is built from 16 residues. DNA for the CDR3: TGTGCCAGCGCCCGATTCGAGGGGGCAACTAATGAAAAACTGTTTTTT. Translation: CASARFEGATNEKLFF. The complete variable domain, with remaining parts taken from reference TRBV25-1 and TRBJ1-4, reads EADIYQTPRYLVIGTGKKITLECSQTMGHDKMYWYQQDPGMELHLIHYSYGVNSTEKGDLSSESTVSRIRTEHFPLTLESARPSHTSQYLCASARFEGATNEKLFFGSGTQLSVL.

The CDR3 DNA sequence: TGTGCCACCAGTGATTTAGGGACAGAGTACAATGAGCAGTTCTTC. Its translation is CATSDLGTEYNEQFF. The chain recombines TRBV24-1 with TRBJ2-1; 7 bases agree with TRBD1. Per the germline V gene, CDR1 is KGHDR and CDR2 is SFDVKD. V trimming: 1 base; J trimming: 4 bases; junction bases outside the gene matches: 3. The CDR3 sequence is 15 residues long.

The V call is TRBV15, the J call TRBJ1-2; 8 bases agree with TRBD1. This CDR3 contains 15 residues. Trimming at V came to 4 bases and at J to 6 bases, leaving 10 bases not matched to a gene. CDR1 and CDR2 from the germline V gene are LNHNV and YYDKDF (reference sequence). CDR3 amino acids: CATSTRTGSFHGYTF. The CDR3 DNA reads TGTGCCACCAGCACCAGGACAGGGAGTTTCCATGGCTACACCTTC.

This clone appeared once. The same CDR3 also results from other DNA sequences found in this sample. V and J are TRBV15 and TRBJ2-3; 15 bases fit TRBD2. The CDR3 spans 17 residues. The germline V gene encodes CDR1 LNHNV and CDR2 YYDKDF (reference sequence). The junction had 4 bases not matched to a gene; V was cut back by 0 bases and J by 6 bases. As DNA, the CDR3 is TGTGCCACCAGCAGAGAGGGACTAGCGGGAGGTGCTGATACGCAGTATTTT. Translated: CATSREGLAGGADTQYF.

In its sample, this clone was seen a few times. This chain connects TRBV5-1 to TRBJ2-7; 12 bases match TRBD2. CDR1 and CDR2 (germline): SGHRS, YFSETQ. The CDR3 spans 16 residues. Unmatched junction bases numbered 10, after V lost 6 bases and J lost 3 bases. CDR3: CASTQGPLAGGYEQYF. DNA for the CDR3: TGCGCCAGCACCCAGGGACCACTAGCGGGAGGCTACGAGCAGTACTTC.

CDR3 sequence reads: CASTPGGFRAGYTF. CDR3 nucleotides: TGTGCCAGCACCCCGGGAGGGTTTCGTGCTGGCTACACCTTC. The chain uses TRBV25-1 and TRBJ1-2; D unclear. The CDR3 contains 14 residues. Trimming cost V 7 bases and J 7 bases, with 19 bases left between them. The germline V gene encodes CDR1 MGHDK and CDR2 SYGVNS.

This rearrangement joins TRBV5-8 to TRBJ1-3; TRBD1 aligns across 7 bases. Losses at the gene ends were 0 bases for V and 0 bases for J; bases not matched to a gene: 3. The CDR3 is 16 amino acids. In germline, CDR1 is SGHTS, CDR2 YDEGEE. Written as DNA, the CDR3 is TGTGCCAGCAGCTTGGACAGGGGTTACTCTGGAAACACCATATATTTT. This codes for CASSLDRGYSGNTIYF.

The J gene is TRBJ1-2, the V gene TRBV19; no clear D. Trimming shortened V by 4 bases and J by 4 bases, and 4 bases separated the two germline ends. Germline V lookup: CDR1 LNHDA, CDR2 SQIVND (reference sequence). The CDR3 runs 11 residues. The CDR3 DNA reads TGTGCCAGTAGTAGGGCCTATGGCTACACCTTC. It translates to CASSRAYGYTF.

This clone was seen once. The chain has TRBV27 and TRBJ2-1; D possibly corresponds to TRBD1 (6 bases). The germline gives CDR1 MNHEY, CDR2 SMNVEV (reference sequence). The CDR3 runs to 15 residues. V gave up 6 bases and J gave up 9 bases, with 21 bases separating them. The CDR3 region has the DNA TGTGCCAGCAGCTCAGAGGTCCCTCTAGGGGGTGAGCAGTTCTTC. This encodes CASSSEVPLGGEQFF.

The V and J genes are TRBV2 and TRBJ2-7, with TRBD2 matching 8 bases. Germline lookup yields CDR1 SNHLY and CDR2 FYNNEI. There are 17 residues in the CDR3. With 0 bases clipped from V and 4 bases from J, the junction kept 11 bases outside the gene matches. The CDR3 reads CASSEARPGAGEYEQYF. CDR3 nucleotide sequence: TGTGCCAGCAGTGAAGCGCGTCCGGGAGCGGGAGAGTACGAGCAGTACTTC.

The genes are TRBV6-6 and TRBJ1-5, with 9 bases that match TRBD1. The CDR3 runs 15 residues. Germline loops: CDR1 MNHNY, CDR2 SVGAGI (reference sequence). V lost 2 bases and J lost 8; bases outside the gene matches: 7. The CDR3 sequence is CASSYRRDREKPQHF. The CDR3 region has the DNA TGTGCCAGCAGTTACCGCCGGGACAGGGAAAAGCCCCAGCATTTT.

The chain links TRBV6-5 to TRBJ2-7; the match to TRBD1 covers 7 bases. The germline V gene encodes CDR1 MNHEY and CDR2 SVGAGI. Losses at the gene ends were 3 bases for V and 3 bases for J; bases not matched to a gene: 5. The CDR3 length is 14 residues. The CDR3 DNA follows: TGTGCCAGCAGTTATTCCCGGGACAGCTACGAGCAGTACTTC. Translation gives CASSYSRDSYEQYF.

The chain employs TRBV27 and TRBJ1-2; tentative D call: TRBD1 (6 bases). The CDR3 contains 14 residues. Germline CDR1 reads MNHEY; CDR2 reads SMNVEV (reference sequence). Trimming stripped 6 bases from V and 8 bases from J, with 19 bases between. In nucleotides, the CDR3 is TGTGCCAGCAGATCCCAGTCGAACAGGGTCGGCTACACCTTC. It specifies CASRSQSNRVGYTF.

The chain links TRBV29-1 to TRBJ1-2; the D gene is possibly TRBD1 (5 bases). The germline V gene has CDR1 SQVTM and CDR2 ANQGSEA. Trimming took 2 bases from V and 4 from J, leaving 11 bases between them. This CDR3 contains 13 residues. This CDR3 is CSVEKTAGYGYTF. The CDR3 DNA is TGCAGCGTTGAAAAGACAGCTGGCTATGGCTACACCTTC.

This sequence joins TRBV9 and TRBJ1-2; tentatively, D is TRBD1 (6 bases). Per the germline V gene, CDR1 is SGDLS and CDR2 is YYNGEE. Trimming cost V 4 bases and J 9 bases, with 16 bases left between them. This CDR3 comprises 13 residues. The CDR3 spells CASSRSGTTSYTF. CDR3 nucleotide sequence: TGTGCCAGCAGCCGATCCGGGACAACCAGCTACACCTTC.

Turning to this clone: The same CDR3 also results from other DNA sequences found in this sample. This chain links TRBV2 with TRBJ1-5; 10 bases align to TRBD1. Trimming took 3 bases from V and 4 from J; bases not matched to a gene: 0. Germline CDR1 SNHLY, CDR2 FYNNEI. The CDR3 runs to 14 residues. The CDR3 bases are TGTGCCAGCAGTGAGGGACAGGGGAATCAGCCCCAGCATTTT. Translating it yields CASSEGQGNQPQHF.

The J gene is TRBJ2-3, the V gene TRBV7-8, with D possibly matching TRBD2 (6 bases). Trimming shortened V by 3 bases and J by 6 bases, and 19 bases separated the two germline ends. The length of the CDR3 is 16 residues. Germline loops: CDR1 SGHVS, CDR2 FQNEAQ. CDR3 nucleotide sequence: TGTGCCAGCAGCTTGGAGGGGACGCGAATTTTGGATACGCAGTATTTT. Translated, it gives CASSLEGTRILDTQYF.

This chain uses TRBV24-1 with TRBJ2-1; TRBD2 matches 9 bases. V shed 5 bases and J 8 bases; nucleotides not matched to a gene: 6. CDR1 and CDR2 (germline): KGHDR, SFDVKD. The CDR3 is 14 residues long. CDR3: CATSGSGSTDEQFF. The CDR3 DNA follows: TGTGCCACCAGTGGTAGCGGGAGTACCGATGAGCAGTTCTTC.

V gene TRBV5-1 combines with J gene TRBJ1-4; 8 bases line up with TRBD1. J lost 3 bases, V lost 4 bases, and 2 bases had no gene match. This CDR3 has 14 residues. Germline-derived CDR1 and CDR2 are SGHRS and YFSETQ. Written as DNA, the CDR3 is TGCGCCAGCAGCCCACAGGGGGCTAATGAAAAACTGTTTTTT. Translated: CASSPQGANEKLFF.

The chain has TRBV12-5 and TRBJ2-5; D ambiguous. The V and J ends lost 5 bases and 2 bases respectively, with 18 bases between them. The germline V gene has CDR1 LGHNT and CDR2 FRNRAP. The CDR3 loop spans 16 amino acids. The CDR3 DNA sequence: TGTGCTAGTGGTCCCAGTGGGCAGCACCGTCAAGAGACCCAGTACTTC. Translating it yields CASGPSGQHRQETQYF.

A single count supports this clone. The genes are TRBV6-5 and TRBJ2-6; D is perhaps TRBD2 (6 bases). Germline V gene lookup returns CDR1 MNHEY and CDR2 SVGAGI. Trimming cost V 11 bases and J 3 bases, with 14 bases left between them. The CDR3 is 14 residues long. In DNA form, the CDR3 reads TGTGCCGGGGGGTCAATGTTTGGGGCCAACGTCCTGACTTTC. This translates into CAGGSMFGANVLTF.

For the CDR3, the DNA is TGTGCTAGTGGCCAACACAGGGGAGATACGCAGTATTTT. It encodes CASGQHRGDTQYF. The chain links TRBV12-5 to TRBJ2-3, with 7 bases lining up with TRBD1. The V gene end was trimmed by 6 bases and the J gene end by 5 bases; junction bases not matched to a gene: 5. Germline loops: CDR1 LGHNT, CDR2 FRNRAP. The CDR3 sequence is 13 residues long.